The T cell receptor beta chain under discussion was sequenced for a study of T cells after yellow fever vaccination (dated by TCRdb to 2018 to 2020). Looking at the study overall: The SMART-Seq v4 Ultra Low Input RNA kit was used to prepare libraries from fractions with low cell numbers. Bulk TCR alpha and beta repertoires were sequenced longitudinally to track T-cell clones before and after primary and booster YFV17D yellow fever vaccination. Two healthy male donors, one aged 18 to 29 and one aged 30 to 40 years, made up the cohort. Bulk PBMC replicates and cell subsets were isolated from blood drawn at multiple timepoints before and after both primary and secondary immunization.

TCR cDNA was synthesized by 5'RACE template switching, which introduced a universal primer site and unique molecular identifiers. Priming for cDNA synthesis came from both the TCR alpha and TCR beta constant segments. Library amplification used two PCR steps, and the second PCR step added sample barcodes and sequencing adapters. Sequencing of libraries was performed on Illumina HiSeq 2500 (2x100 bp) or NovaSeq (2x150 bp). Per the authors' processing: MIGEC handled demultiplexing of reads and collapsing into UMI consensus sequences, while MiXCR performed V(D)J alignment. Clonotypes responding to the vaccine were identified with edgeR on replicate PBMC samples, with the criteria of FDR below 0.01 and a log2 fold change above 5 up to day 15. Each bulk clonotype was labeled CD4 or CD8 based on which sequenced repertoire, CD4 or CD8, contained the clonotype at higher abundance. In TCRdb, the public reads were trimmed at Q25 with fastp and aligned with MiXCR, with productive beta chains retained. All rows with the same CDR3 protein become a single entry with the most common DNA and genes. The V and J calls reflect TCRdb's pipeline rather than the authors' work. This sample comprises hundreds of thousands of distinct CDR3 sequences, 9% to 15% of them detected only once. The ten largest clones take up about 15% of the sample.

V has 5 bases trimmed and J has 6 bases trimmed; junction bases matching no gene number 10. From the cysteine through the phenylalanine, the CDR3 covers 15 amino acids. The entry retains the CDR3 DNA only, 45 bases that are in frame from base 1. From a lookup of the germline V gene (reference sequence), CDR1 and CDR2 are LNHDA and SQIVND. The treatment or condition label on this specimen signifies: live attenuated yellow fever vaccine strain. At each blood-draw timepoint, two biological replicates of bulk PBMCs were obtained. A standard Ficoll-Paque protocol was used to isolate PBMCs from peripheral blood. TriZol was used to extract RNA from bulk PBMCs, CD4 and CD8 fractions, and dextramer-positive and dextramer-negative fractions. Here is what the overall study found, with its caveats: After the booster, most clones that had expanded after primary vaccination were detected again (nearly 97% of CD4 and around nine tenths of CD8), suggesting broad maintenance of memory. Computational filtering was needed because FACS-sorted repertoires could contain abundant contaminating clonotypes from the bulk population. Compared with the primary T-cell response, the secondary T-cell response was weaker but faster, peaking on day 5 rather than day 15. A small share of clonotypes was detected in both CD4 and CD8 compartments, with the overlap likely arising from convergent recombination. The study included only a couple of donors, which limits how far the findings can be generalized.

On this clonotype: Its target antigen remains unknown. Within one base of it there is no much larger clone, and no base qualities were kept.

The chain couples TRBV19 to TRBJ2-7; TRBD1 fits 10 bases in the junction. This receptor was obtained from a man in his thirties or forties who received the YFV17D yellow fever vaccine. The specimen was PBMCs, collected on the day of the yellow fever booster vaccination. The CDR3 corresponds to CASSALRDRGGEQYF. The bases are TGTGCCAGTAGTGCCCTCCGGGACAGGGGTGGCGAGCAGTACTTC.